This T cell receptor (beta chain) was identified in a study of beta chain features in type 1 diabetes. Findings of the study overall: For type 1 diabetes patients, VDJ junctions showed fewer insertions and more deletions. Sampled from patients, naive, central memory and Treg TCRB repertoires appeared more similar than those sampled from healthy donors.

In the case of this clone: Its antigen is unknown.

All of the isolated RNA was reverse transcribed, so expressed TCRB transcripts were sequenced. TCRdb's table, derived via immunoSEQ multiplex PCR, lists solely in-frame clones and lacks some. This sample has 300,000 to 400,000 clones, with under 8.5% found just once. Trimming cost V 2 bases and J 0 bases, with 14 bases left between them. This CDR3 spans 18 amino acids. Germline lookup yields CDR1 LNHNV and CDR2 YYDKDF (reference sequence). Heparinised blood was drawn once per donor, averaging about 116 mL. V usage is TRBV15 and J usage is TRBJ2-6, with a possible D match to TRBD1 (6 bases). The origin of this receptor is a woman aged 18-29 years in good health. The sequenced sample consisted of central memory CD4+ T cells from blood. The CDR3 loop reads CATSRRKGVNSGANVLTF. CDR3 in DNA: TGTGCCACCAGCAGACGAAAGGGGGTTAACTCTGGGGCCAACGTCCTGACTTTC.